The clone carrying this T cell receptor beta chain has a single count. Libraries were prepared by immunoSEQ multiplex PCR; TCRdb keeps only in-frame clonotypes and omits some of them. The sample includes 2 million to 2.5 million clones, approximately 90% of them seen just once. The CDR3 length is 14 residues. The ends were cut back, 4 bases at V and 1 base at J, with 8 bases in the middle. The germline CDR1 and CDR2 sequences are MNHNS and SASEGT. The source of the sample is a study of shared clonotypes between healthy human individuals. The TCR was taken from a man in his late teens or twenties in good health. Some clones in this sample may be carry-over from other donors' samples. The gene calls are TRBV6-1 and TRBJ2-1; D ambiguous. Material for sequencing was naive CD4+ T cells from PBMCs. As to subset: CD45RA+ positively selected. The CDR3 is CASSVVRSYNEQFF. DNA for the CDR3: TGTGCCAGCAGTGTAGTAAGGTCCTACAATGAGCAGTTCTTC.